This T cell receptor (beta chain) was recovered during a study of T cells in localized non-small cell lung cancer. Study-wide results and limits: Longer overall survival was linked to higher blood T cell density. Multi-region tumor sequencing was not done, so intratumor heterogeneity could not be excluded. Clonality of T cells reached its maximum in uninvolved adjacent lung, surpassing tumor. In adjacent lung, a median approximately 60 of the top 100 tumor clones were found.

The CDR3 contains 15 residues. In regard to this clone: The antigen remains undetermined.

Sequencing used immunoSEQ multiplex PCR; TCRdb keeps in-frame clones, though not all of them. The repertoire holds approximately 29,000 clones, with roughly 87% as singletons. V and J are TRBV21-1 and TRBJ1-4. TRBV21-1 is classified as a pseudogene. The clonotype comes from a male donor older than 55 with stage I lung adenocarcinoma. The sample in question was peripheral blood, obtained before any cancer treatment. CDR3 coding DNA: TGTGCCAGCAGCAAAAGGGAAGGGATTAATGAAAAACTGTTTTTT. Residues: CASSKREGINEKLFF.